This is a list of T cell receptor beta chains from one sample in a study of blood T cell repertoires in COVID-19. The assay was immunoSEQ multiplex PCR, and TCRdb's table has in-frame clones only and misses some. The repertoire holds over 250,000 clones, with 70% to 90% as singletons. Material for sequencing was peripheral blood. Every receptor here comes from a woman in her seventies with acute or convalescent COVID-19. CDR3s include the opening cysteine and the closing phenylalanine or tryptophan. D genes are given only for firm matches. Size is omitted from some rows. Given values are once, few, many or a class for expanded clones.

clone size: once
D gene: .
J gene: TRBJ1-1
V gene: TRBV7-8
CDR3 DNA: TGTGCCAGCAGCCAAGGGGGAACTGAAGCTTTCTTT
CDR3 protein: CASSQGGTEAFF

clone size: .
D gene: TRBD2
J gene: TRBJ2-7
V gene: TRBV4-1
CDR3 DNA: TGCGCCAGCAGCATGGGGGGGGTCGAGCAGTACTTC
CDR3 protein: CASSMGGVEQYF

clone size: .
D gene: TRBD1
J gene: TRBJ2-1
V gene: TRBV6-5
CDR3 DNA: TGTGCCAGCAGGGTCGACAGGGCTGACGTGAATGAGCAGTTCTTC
CDR3 protein: CASRVDRADVNEQFF

clone size: .
D gene: TRBD1
J gene: TRBJ1-6
V gene: TRBV5-5
CDR3 DNA: TGTGCCAGCAGTCCCCTTTCAGGGGGTCTCTCACCCCTCCACTTT
CDR3 protein: CASSPLSGGLSPLHF

clone size: once
D gene: TRBD1
J gene: TRBJ1-2
V gene: TRBV6-1
CDR3 DNA: TGTGCCAGCAGTGAATATCCAGGGGGCAGCTATGGCTACACCTTC
CDR3 protein: CASSEYPGGSYGYTF

clone size: once
D gene: TRBD1
J gene: TRBJ1-2
V gene: TRBV7-2
CDR3 DNA: TGTGCCAGCAGCCTCGGGGCAGGGGGCAACTATGGCTACACCTTC
CDR3 protein: CASSLGAGGNYGYTF

clone size: few
D gene: TRBD1
J gene: TRBJ2-7
V gene: TRBV3-1/TRBV3-2
CDR3 DNA: TGTGCCAGCAGCCAAGTCCCAAGGGGGCACGAGCAGTACTTC
CDR3 protein: CASSQVPRGHEQYF

clone size: .
D gene: TRBD1
J gene: TRBJ1-5
V gene: TRBV19
CDR3 DNA: TGTGCCAGCAAGGGACAGGGTTTGGGCAATCAGCCCCAGCATTTT
CDR3 protein: CASKGQGLGNQPQHF

clone size: .
D gene: .
J gene: TRBJ1-1
V gene: TRBV19
CDR3 DNA: TGTGCCAGTAGCCGGGCCGGGGACACTGAAGCTTTCTTT
CDR3 protein: CASSRAGDTEAFF

clone size: .
D gene: TRBD1
J gene: TRBJ1-5
V gene: TRBV19
CDR3 DNA: TGTGCCAGTAGCGCCGGGACAGCATCTCAGCCCCAGCATTTT
CDR3 protein: CASSAGTASQPQHF

clone size: .
D gene: TRBD2
J gene: TRBJ2-7
V gene: TRBV5-1
CDR3 DNA: TGCGCCAGCTCCACAACGGGACTATCCTACGAGCAGTACTTC
CDR3 protein: CASSTTGLSYEQYF

clone size: .
D gene: .
J gene: TRBJ1-1
V gene: TRBV5-6
CDR3 DNA: TGTGCCAGCAGCTTGGGGGAGGCTGAAGCTTTCTTT
CDR3 protein: CASSLGEAEAFF

clone size: .
D gene: TRBD2
J gene: TRBJ2-2
V gene: TRBV27
CDR3 DNA: TGTGCCAGCAGTCTAGCGGGGGGCCAGAACACCGGGGAGCTGTTTTTT
CDR3 protein: CASSLAGGQNTGELFF

clone size: .
D gene: .
J gene: TRBJ2-3
V gene: TRBV6-5
CDR3 DNA: TGTGCCACCAAAGAGGGGGGGGCCACAGATACGCAGTATTTT
CDR3 protein: CATKEGGATDTQYF

clone size: .
D gene: .
J gene: TRBJ1-1
V gene: TRBV15
CDR3 DNA: TGTGCCACCAGCAGAGATCGGGATCAAGCTTTCTTT
CDR3 protein: CATSRDRDQAFF

clone size: .
D gene: TRBD1
J gene: TRBJ1-1
V gene: TRBV3-1/TRBV3-2
CDR3 DNA: TGTGCCAGCAGTCCCCCCCTCACAGGGGGTCGGATAGCTTTCTTT
CDR3 protein: CASSPPLTGGRIAFF

clone size: once
D gene: .
J gene: TRBJ2-3
V gene: TRBV29-1
CDR3 DNA: TGCAGCGTCCAACATGGGCGGGACAGAAGCACAGATACGCAGTATTTT
CDR3 protein: CSVQHGRDRSTDTQYF

clone size: .
D gene: TRBD1
J gene: TRBJ1-2
V gene: TRBV5-1
CDR3 DNA: TGCGCCAGCAGCGACCGGACAGGGGGATATGGCTACACCTTC
CDR3 protein: CASSDRTGGYGYTF

clone size: .
D gene: TRBD2
J gene: TRBJ2-1
V gene: TRBV5-8
CDR3 DNA: TGTGCCAGCAGCTTCGGGGGGAGTGAGCAGTTCTTC
CDR3 protein: CASSFGGSEQFF

clone size: .
D gene: TRBD1
J gene: TRBJ2-2
V gene: TRBV29-1
CDR3 DNA: TGCAGCGGCCAAATGGGACAGAAGAACACCGGGGAGCTGTTTTTT
CDR3 protein: CSGQMGQKNTGELFF

clone size: .
D gene: TRBD1
J gene: TRBJ1-5
V gene: TRBV15
CDR3 DNA: TGTGCCACCAGCAGAGATAGGGGGCCGGGTCAGCCCCAGCATTTT
CDR3 protein: CATSRDRGPGQPQHF

clone size: few
D gene: .
J gene: TRBJ1-1
V gene: TRBV7-8
CDR3 DNA: TGTGCCAGCAGCTCCAGGGGTGGCACTGAAGCTTTCTTT
CDR3 protein: CASSSRGGTEAFF

clone size: .
D gene: .
J gene: TRBJ2-1
V gene: TRBV19
CDR3 DNA: TGTGCCAGTAGTACCCAGGGAAGTGGACGTCGCAATGAGCAGTTCTTC
CDR3 protein: CASSTQGSGRRNEQFF

clone size: once
D gene: .
J gene: TRBJ1-1
V gene: TRBV30
CDR3 DNA: TGTGCCTGGAAAGGCTCAGGGCTGGGGAATTATGAAGCTTTCTTT
CDR3 protein: CAWKGSGLGNYEAFF

clone size: .
D gene: .
J gene: TRBJ1-1
V gene: TRBV24-1
CDR3 DNA: TGTGCCACCAGTGATGGCATCACTGAAGCTTTCTTT
CDR3 protein: CATSDGITEAFF

clone size: .
D gene: .
J gene: TRBJ1-1
V gene: TRBV21-1
CDR3 DNA: TGTGCCAGCGCGGGTCCTAACCGGACCGCGAGAGGTAACACTGAAGCTTTCTTT
CDR3 protein: CASAGPNRTARGNTEAFF

clone size: .
D gene: .
J gene: TRBJ2-2
V gene: TRBV7-7
CDR3 DNA: TGTGCCAGCAGCCCTGTCCTCGTGGCGGGCGGGGAGCTGTTTTTT
CDR3 protein: CASSPVLVAGGELFF